The text below deals with one T cell receptor beta chain. Other DNA variants within this sample encode the same CDR3. This sample was included in a study of blood T cell repertoires in COVID-19. Authors' methods: How many nucleated cells were present was estimated from reference gene primer amplification. Method: immunoSEQ multiplex PCR; TCRdb's copy keeps in-frame clones and lacks some. The V and J calls and clone size were taken over from that table, and D and trimming were inferred from the DNA. The table has 130,000 to 150,000 clones, roughly nine tenths seen once. The CDR3 has 15 amino acids. The junction had 6 bases not matched to a gene; V was cut back by 4 bases and J by 2 bases. Germline-derived CDR1 and CDR2 are MNHEY and SVGAGI. Seattle patients were enrolled while actively infected and followed longitudinally.

Sequences were obtained from peripheral blood. The TCR was taken from a man aged 18 to 30 with COVID-19, enrolled during active disease. The chain couples TRBV6-5 to TRBJ2-7; TRBD1 agrees at 9 bases. The CDR3 loop is CASSSPGQGAYEQYF. As DNA, the CDR3 is TGTGCCAGCAGTTCCCCGGGACAGGGTGCCTACGAGCAGTACTTC.